The sequence of this TCR beta chain was determined in a study of shared clonotypes between healthy human individuals (TCRdb year 2020). Describing the broader study: The cohort comprised a couple of women and three men aged 18 to 49 years. To estimate repertoire size and how much clonotype sharing occurs between individuals, the study deeply sequenced the blood TCR repertoires of several healthy adults. To increase sequencing depth and limit assay-specific biases, different laboratories used diverse techniques to prepare libraries and sequence TCR repertoires. Per donor, leukapheresis produced somewhere between about 0.94 and 9 billion PBMCs.

The paper's findings and limits, for the study overall: Only blood was sampled, and tissue TCR repertoires likely differ from those in blood. Because the study included a small number of donors, the genetic and exposure-history diversity represented was limited. Pairwise subsampling indicated that sequencing depth was expected to affect the degree of clonotype sharing among donors.

The donors were healthy, HIV-negative adults who had no recently reported acute infections or vaccinations. All donors were Caucasian adults living in Nashville, Tennessee, USA. In the unsorted samples, approximately 85 million PBMCs were counted, and genomic DNA was extracted using the QIAamp DNA Blood Mini kit. Blood was obtained by leukapheresis, after which PBMCs were separated by Ficoll-Histopaque density gradient centrifugation and cryopreserved in liquid nitrogen vapor phase. A distance of 4 bases separates the germline ends of V and J, which lose 1 base and 0 bases respectively. CDR1 and CDR2 are read off the germline V gene (reference sequence) as SGHNT and YYREEE. The CDR3 sequence holds 14 residues, the cysteine and phenylalanine included. The entry retains the CDR3 DNA only, 42 bases that are in frame from base 1. TCR CDR3 regions were amplified from genomic DNA by multiplex PCR using the deep immunoSEQ assay. Extracted genomic DNA from each cell subset was spread evenly across all wells of several immunoSEQ 96-well plates, with each plate serving as a replicate. For unsorted PBMC, about 300 ng of genomic DNA, equivalent to around 33,000 T cell genomes, went into each replicate PCR. Ten immunoSEQ deep assay plates were used to sequence unsorted PBMC genomic DNA. Purified libraries were measured with a Qubit 3.0 fluorometer, size-checked on a Bioanalyzer 2100, and measured again with the KAPA Library Quantification kit. Every immunoSEQ 96-well plate was sequenced on a separate single-read 150-cycle Illumina NextSeq 550 flow cell. Turning to the authors' computational methods: Because only junctional sequences without quality scores were contained in the immunoSEQ output, filtering matching that applied to full-length reads could not be performed. Sequences were annotated with PyIR, a Python wrapper for IgBLAST v1.9, and V/J genes and CDR3 were assigned using IMGT germline references. Reads were removed for weak V/J assignments (E-value above 1e-6), missing CDR3, stop codons, out-of-frame junctions, or ambiguous translated residues. V3J clonotypes were defined by identical inferred V gene, J gene, and CDR3 amino acid sequence. Percentage overlap between repertoires was calculated by dividing the number of shared unique clonotypes by the size of the smaller repertoire. Three approaches were used to assess repertoire richness: RTK rarefaction, the Chao1 estimator, and Recon v2.1 estimates of unobserved clonotypes. Sourced from immuneACCESS, this table was stored by TCRdb with only in-frame sequences that have V and J called. A share of the clones is absent; for the studies checked, an unresolved V gene accounts for under half, and the remainder has no known explanation. V, J and clone size are taken as reported in that table, and D and trimming were inferred from the DNA itself. Within this sample are approximately 470,000 clones, with around four fifths of them counted one time only. More than 10% of the sample lies in the top ten.

Comments on this clone: Its antigen specificity is not known. No base quality information exists; no much larger clone differs at one position.

What was sequenced was PBMCs. The rearranged segments are TRBV5-4 and TRBJ2-2; too little of a D gene remains to name it. The receptor's source is a middle-aged woman in good health. Some clones in this sample may be carry-over from other donors' samples. The bases are TGTGCCAGCAGCTTGTACACGAACACCGGGGAGCTGTTTTTT. It is translated as CASSLYTNTGELFF.